The 23 T cell receptor beta chains below all came from one sample that was sequenced in a study of control samples from healthy donors and cancer patients. Sequencing used immunoSEQ multiplex PCR; TCRdb keeps in-frame clones, though not all of them. The table records 250,000 to 300,000 clones, roughly 80% of them present only once. The sample consisted of PBMCs. The source of these receptors is a woman aged 60 to 75 with lung cancer.

V and J are TRBV18 and TRBJ1-2, with D perhaps matching TRBD1 (5 bases). The CDR3 is 14 residues long. V was clipped by 3 bases and J by 7 bases, with 15 bases between them. Germline values: CDR1 KGHSH, CDR2 LQKENI. The CDR3 loop reads CASSPNWDAAGYTF. The CDR3 DNA reads as TGTGCCAGCTCACCGAACTGGGACGCCGCTGGCTACACCTTC. Full variable domain (missing parts from reference TRBV18 and TRBJ1-2): NAGVMQNPRHLVRRRGQEARLRCSPMKGHSHVYWYRQLPEEGLKFMVYLQKENIIDESGMPKERFSAEFPKEGPSILRIQQVVRGDSAAYFCASSPNWDAAGYTFGSGTRLTVV.

Notes on this clone: Other DNA sequences in the sample encode the same CDR3. This chain joins TRBV3-1 (or the pseudogene TRBV3-2) and TRBJ1-3; D not resolved. This CDR3 is 14 amino acids long. Looked up from germline, CDR1 is LGHDT and CDR2 is YNNKEL (reference sequence). V gave up 4 bases and J gave up 1 base, with 8 bases separating them. CDR3 coding DNA: TGTGCCAGCAGCCCTGCCTCTTCTGGAAACACCATATATTTT. Translating it yields CASSPASSGNTIYF.

This clone was found a few times. The chain carries TRBV5-1 and TRBJ1-6; D is possibly TRBD1 (6 bases). The V gene's germline CDR1 is SGHRS and CDR2 YFSETQ. The V gene lost 4 bases and the J gene lost 9 bases, with 14 bases spanning the gap. This CDR3 contains 14 residues. The CDR3 spells CASSPGQQASPLHF. In DNA form, the CDR3 reads TGCGCCAGCAGCCCTGGACAGCAGGCTTCACCCCTCCACTTT.

V gene TRBV5-1 combines with J gene TRBJ2-7; D is tentatively TRBD1 or TRBD2 (6 bases each). This CDR3 is built from 15 residues. V lost 3 bases, J lost 3 bases, and 16 bases lay in between. Germline V gives CDR1 SGHRS, CDR2 YFSETQ. The CDR3 nucleotides are TGCGCCAGCAGCTCGGGGGCCGACCCCATCTACGAGCAGTACTTC. It yields the protein CASSSGADPIYEQYF.

This chain connects TRBV10-3 to TRBJ2-1, with D possibly being TRBD1 (5 bases). Trimming pared 4 bases from V and 8 bases from J, leaving 18 bases between. Germline V CDR1 and CDR2: ENHRY, SYGVKD. The CDR3 is 15 residues long. The DNA for the CDR3 is TGTGCCATCAGTGGGGGCGACATAGGATCGGATGAGCAGTTCTTC. Its protein is CAISGGDIGSDEQFF.

This sequence joins TRBV5-8 and TRBJ1-1; the D is unclear. This CDR3 spans 12 amino acids. V lost 6 bases and J lost 2, with 8 bases in between. In germline, CDR1 is SGHTS, CDR2 YDEGEE. The CDR3 protein is CASIAANTEAFF. Here the CDR3 DNA reads TGTGCCAGCATAGCAGCCAACACTGAAGCTTTCTTT.

The V and J genes are TRBV19 and TRBJ2-7; 7 positions match TRBD1. Germline values: CDR1 LNHDA, CDR2 SQIVND (reference sequence). V was pared by 3 bases and J by 2 bases, with 4 bases of the junction left unmatched. There are 14 residues in the CDR3. CDR3 coding DNA: TGTGCCAGTAGTATCGCAGGGGGACCCTACGAGCAGTACTTC. The encoded protein is CASSIAGGPYEQYF.

Regarding this clone: A read error may be the cause here, since a much bigger clone is one base away. The chain couples TRBV3-1 (or the pseudogene TRBV3-2) to TRBJ1-4; D is unresolved. The V gene lost 1 base and the J gene lost 7 bases, with 4 bases spanning the gap. The CDR3 sequence is 12 residues long. The germline CDR1 and CDR2 sequences are LGHDT and YNNKEL (reference sequence). The chain's CDR3 is CASSQGREKLFF. As DNA, the CDR3 is TGTGCCAGCAGCCAAGGGCGTGAAAAACTGTTTTTT.

As concerns this clone: Other DNA sequences of this sample code for an identical CDR3. The chain couples TRBV5-4 to TRBJ1-6; possible D gene TRBD1, 6 bases. Trimming cost V 3 bases and J 7 bases, with 14 bases left between them. The CDR3 is made up of 15 amino acids. The V gene's germline CDR1 is SGHNT and CDR2 YYREEE (reference sequence). CDR3 in amino acids: CASSSEQGYNSPLHF. CDR3 bases: TGTGCCAGCAGCTCAGAACAGGGTTACAATTCACCCCTCCACTTT.

For the CDR3, the DNA is TGTGCCAGCAGCGTAGCCCTAGGGGGTTGGACTGAAGCTTTCTTT. Its protein is CASSVALGGWTEAFF. V usage is TRBV9 and J usage is TRBJ1-1; D possibly corresponds to TRBD1 (6 bases). The CDR3 totals 15 residues. Germline CDR1 reads SGDLS; CDR2 reads YYNGEE. Trimming removed 0 bases from V and 5 bases from J, with 14 bases in between.

This clone was observed a handful of times. The V and J genes are TRBV5-4 and TRBJ2-5, with a tentative D call TRBD1 (6 bases). Germline-derived CDR1 and CDR2 are SGHNT and YYREEE (reference sequence). The V end lost 3 bases, the J end lost 5 bases, and 14 bases lay between the germline ends. CDR3 length equals 14 residues. Here the CDR3 DNA reads TGTGCCAGCAGCTCCCCTTGGGGGCTTGAGACCCAGTACTTC. This translates into CASSSPWGLETQYF.

The J gene is TRBJ2-7, the V gene TRBV5-4; D may be TRBD2 (5 bases). Germline lookup yields CDR1 SGHNT and CDR2 YYREEE (reference sequence). Deletions cut 4 bases from V and 4 bases from J, with 6 bases between. This CDR3 region has 11 residues. As DNA, the CDR3 is TGTGCCAGCAGCGGACTTTACGAGCAGTACTTC. This gives the protein CASSGLYEQYF.

This chain joins TRBV24-1 and TRBJ2-3; D call uncertain. V was cut by 4 bases and J by 0 bases, with 7 bases left in between. Germline V lookup: CDR1 KGHDR, CDR2 SFDVKD. CDR3 length: 14 amino acids. The CDR3 reads CATSDRASTDTQYF. DNA of the CDR3: TGTGCCACCAGTGACCGGGCAAGCACAGATACGCAGTATTTT.

This chain connects TRBV20-1 to TRBJ2-7; D unclear. Germline loops: CDR1 DFQATT, CDR2 SNEGSKA (reference sequence). The length of the CDR3 is 11 residues. Trimming removed 4 bases at V and 6 bases at J, with 10 bases between. The CDR3 is CSANLPAEQYF. The CDR3 DNA reads as TGCAGTGCTAATCTTCCGGCCGAGCAGTACTTC.

V is TRBV7-9 and J is TRBJ1-5; the D gene is possibly TRBD1 (5 bases). V lost 2 bases and J lost 5, with 10 bases in between. Germline V CDR1 and CDR2: SEHNR, FQNEAQ (reference sequence). The CDR3 consists of 14 residues. CDR3: CASSLIGGDQPQHF. CDR3 DNA: TGTGCCAGCAGCTTAATCGGGGGAGATCAGCCCCAGCATTTT.

The V gene is TRBV11-3, the J gene TRBJ2-2; D ambiguous. The germline gives CDR1 SGHNT, CDR2 YENEEA. CDR3 length: 14 amino acids. Trimming stripped 1 base from V and 4 bases from J, with 7 bases between. The CDR3 DNA follows: TGTGCCAGCAGCTTAGCACAGAGCACCGGGGAGCTGTTTTTT. This codes for CASSLAQSTGELFF.

The V call is TRBV28, the J call TRBJ2-5, with D perhaps assigned TRBD1 or TRBD2 (5 bases each). This CDR3 is built from 14 residues. Trimming removed 1 base from V and 5 bases from J, with 11 bases in between. In germline, CDR1 is MDHEN, CDR2 SYDVKM. The CDR3 loop is CASSLSGREETQYF. The CDR3 bases are TGTGCCAGCAGTTTATCTGGCAGGGAGGAGACCCAGTACTTC.

The rearrangement uses TRBV4-1 and TRBJ2-3; no clear D. Trimming pared 3 bases from V and 0 bases from J, leaving 4 bases between. Germline V gene data show CDR1 as MGHRA and CDR2 as YSYEKL. The CDR3 has 13 residues. Here the CDR3 reads CASSQGSTDTQYF. The CDR3 bases are TGCGCCAGCAGCCAGGGAAGCACAGATACGCAGTATTTT.

Comment on this clone: One end of the junction varies from germline; a read error may be responsible. The chain has TRBV19 and TRBJ2-7; D is possibly TRBD1 or TRBD2 (5 bases each). CDR1 LNHDA and CDR2 SQIVND come from the germline V gene (reference sequence). This CDR3 is 12 amino acids long. This CDR3 is CASSPREGPGHF. Here the CDR3 DNA reads TGTGCCAGTAGTCCCCGTGAGGGGCCCGGACACTTC.

This clone was observed once. This chain links TRBV6-4 with TRBJ2-3; D possibly matches TRBD1 or TRBD2 (6 bases each). From germline, CDR1 is MRHNA and CDR2 SNTAGT. Deletions cut 0 bases from V and 5 bases from J, with 12 bases between. The CDR3 covers 15 residues. The CDR3 sequence: CASSDSIGGGDTQYF. The DNA for the CDR3 is TGTGCCAGCAGTGACTCTATAGGAGGGGGAGATACGCAGTATTTT.

In its sample, this clone was seen a few times. CDR3 in DNA: TGCGCCAGCAGCTTGGAGCCAGGGCTAAACACCATATATTTT. Its translation: CASSLEPGLNTIYF. The genes are TRBV5-1 and TRBJ1-3, with D possibly matching TRBD1 (5 bases). Germline V gene sequence: CDR1 SGHRS, CDR2 YFSETQ. The CDR3 has 14 residues. The V and J ends lost 0 bases and 6 bases respectively, with 10 bases between them.

The V gene is TRBV2, the J gene TRBJ1-4; perhaps TRBD1 as D (6 bases). The length of the CDR3 is 14 residues. In germline, CDR1 is SNHLY, CDR2 FYNNEI. V lost 6 bases and J 2 bases, leaving 10 bases between the germline ends. DNA for the CDR3: TGTGCCAGCAGGGGACAAACGACTAATGAAAAACTGTTTTTT. Protein: CASRGQTTNEKLFF.

The chain uses TRBV4-1 and TRBJ2-7; D is unresolved. The V end was cut by 3 bases, the J end by 2 bases, with 11 bases between. The CDR3 covers 14 residues. Germline CDR1 is MGHRA and CDR2 is YSYEKL. The CDR3 DNA sequence: TGCGCCAGCAGCCACGAAACCCGGACCTACGAGCAGTACTTC. Translating gives CASSHETRTYEQYF.